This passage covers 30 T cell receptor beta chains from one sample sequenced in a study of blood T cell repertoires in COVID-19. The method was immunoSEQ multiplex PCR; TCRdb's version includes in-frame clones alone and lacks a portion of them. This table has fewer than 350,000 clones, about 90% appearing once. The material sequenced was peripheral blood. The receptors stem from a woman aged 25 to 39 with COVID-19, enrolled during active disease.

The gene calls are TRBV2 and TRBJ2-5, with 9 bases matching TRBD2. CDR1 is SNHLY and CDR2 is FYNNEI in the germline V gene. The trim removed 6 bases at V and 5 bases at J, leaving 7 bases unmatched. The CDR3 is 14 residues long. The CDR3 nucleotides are TGTGCCAGCAGCCCCGGACTAGCGAAGGAGACCCAGTACTTC. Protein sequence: CASSPGLAKETQYF.

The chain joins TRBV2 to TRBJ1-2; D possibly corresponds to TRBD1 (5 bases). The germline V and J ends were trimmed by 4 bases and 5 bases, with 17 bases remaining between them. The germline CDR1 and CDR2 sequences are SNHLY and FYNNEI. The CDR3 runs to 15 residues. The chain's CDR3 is CASSASGRAGYGYTF. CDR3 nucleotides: TGTGCCAGCAGTGCTTCTGGCAGGGCTGGGTATGGCTACACCTTC.

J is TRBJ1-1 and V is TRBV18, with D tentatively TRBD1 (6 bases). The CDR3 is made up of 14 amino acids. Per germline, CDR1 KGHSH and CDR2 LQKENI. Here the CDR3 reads CATAPRQGYSEAFF. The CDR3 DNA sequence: TGTGCAACAGCTCCAAGGCAGGGGTATTCTGAAGCTTTCTTT.

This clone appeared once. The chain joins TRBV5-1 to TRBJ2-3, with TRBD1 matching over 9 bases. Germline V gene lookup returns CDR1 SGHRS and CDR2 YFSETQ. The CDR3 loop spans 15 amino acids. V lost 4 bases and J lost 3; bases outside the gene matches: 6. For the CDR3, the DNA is TGCGCCAGCAGCGGGGGACAGGGTGTTACAGATACGCAGTATTTT. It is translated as CASSGGQGVTDTQYF.

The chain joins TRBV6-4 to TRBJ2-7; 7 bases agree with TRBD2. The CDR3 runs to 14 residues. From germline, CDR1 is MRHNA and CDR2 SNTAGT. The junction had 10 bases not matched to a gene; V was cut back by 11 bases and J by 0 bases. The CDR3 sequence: CAGRGGAFSYEQYF. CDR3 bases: TGTGCCGGCCGGGGAGGGGCCTTCTCCTACGAGCAGTACTTC.

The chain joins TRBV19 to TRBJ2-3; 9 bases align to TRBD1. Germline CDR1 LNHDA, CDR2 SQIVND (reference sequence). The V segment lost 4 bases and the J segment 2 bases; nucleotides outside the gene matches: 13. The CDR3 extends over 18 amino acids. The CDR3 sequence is CASSKGTGSRPSTDTQYF. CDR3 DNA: TGTGCCAGTAGTAAGGGGACAGGGTCTCGGCCTTCCACAGATACGCAGTATTTT.

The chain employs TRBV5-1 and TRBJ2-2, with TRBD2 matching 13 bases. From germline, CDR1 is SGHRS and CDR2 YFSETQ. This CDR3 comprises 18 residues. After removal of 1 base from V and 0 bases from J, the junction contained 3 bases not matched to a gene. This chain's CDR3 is CASSLPLAGGANTGELFF. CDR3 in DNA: TGCGCCAGCAGCTTGCCACTAGCGGGGGGGGCGAACACCGGGGAGCTGTTTTTT.

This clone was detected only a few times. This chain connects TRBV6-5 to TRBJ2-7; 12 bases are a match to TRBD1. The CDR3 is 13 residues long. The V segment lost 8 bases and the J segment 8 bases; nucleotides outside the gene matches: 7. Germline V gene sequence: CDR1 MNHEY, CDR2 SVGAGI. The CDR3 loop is CASEGTGGAKQYF. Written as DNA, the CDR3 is TGTGCCAGCGAAGGGACAGGGGGCGCGAAGCAGTACTTC.

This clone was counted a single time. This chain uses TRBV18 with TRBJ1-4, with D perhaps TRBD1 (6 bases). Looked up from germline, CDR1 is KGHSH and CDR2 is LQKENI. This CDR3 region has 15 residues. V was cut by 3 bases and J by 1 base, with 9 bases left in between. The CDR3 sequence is CASSPLRGTNEKLFF. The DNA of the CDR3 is TGTGCCAGCTCACCCCTCAGGGGAACTAATGAAAAACTGTTTTTT.

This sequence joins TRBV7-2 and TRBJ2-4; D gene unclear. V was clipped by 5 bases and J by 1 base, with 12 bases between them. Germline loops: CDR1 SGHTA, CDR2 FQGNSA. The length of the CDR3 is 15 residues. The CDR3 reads CASSAQLLAKNIQYF. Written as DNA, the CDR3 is TGTGCCAGCAGCGCACAGTTATTGGCCAAAAACATTCAGTACTTC.

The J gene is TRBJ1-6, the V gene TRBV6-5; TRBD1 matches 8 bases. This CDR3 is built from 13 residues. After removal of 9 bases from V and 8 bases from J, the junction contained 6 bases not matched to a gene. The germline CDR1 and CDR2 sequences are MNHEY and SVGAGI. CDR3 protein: CASSTGVHSPLHF. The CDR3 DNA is TGTGCCAGTTCGACAGGGGTTCATTCACCCCTCCACTTT.

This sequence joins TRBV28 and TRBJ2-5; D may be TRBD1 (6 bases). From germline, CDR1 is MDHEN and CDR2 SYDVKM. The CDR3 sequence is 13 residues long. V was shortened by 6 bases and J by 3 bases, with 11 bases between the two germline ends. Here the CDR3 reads CASRRTGKETQYF. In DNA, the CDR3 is TGTGCCAGCAGGCGCACAGGGAAAGAGACCCAGTACTTC. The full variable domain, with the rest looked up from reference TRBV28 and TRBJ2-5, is DVKVTQSSRYLVKRTGEKVFLECVQDMDHENMFWYRQDPGLGLRLIYFSYDVKMKEKGDIPEGYSVSREKKERFSLILESASTNQTSMYLCASRRTGKETQYFGPGTRLLVL.

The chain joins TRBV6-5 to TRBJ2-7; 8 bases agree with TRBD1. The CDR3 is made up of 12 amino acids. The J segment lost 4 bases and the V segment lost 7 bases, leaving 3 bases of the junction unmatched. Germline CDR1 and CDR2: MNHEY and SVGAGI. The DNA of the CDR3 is TGTGCCAGCATCGACAGGGGATACGAGCAGTACTTC. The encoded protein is CASIDRGYEQYF.

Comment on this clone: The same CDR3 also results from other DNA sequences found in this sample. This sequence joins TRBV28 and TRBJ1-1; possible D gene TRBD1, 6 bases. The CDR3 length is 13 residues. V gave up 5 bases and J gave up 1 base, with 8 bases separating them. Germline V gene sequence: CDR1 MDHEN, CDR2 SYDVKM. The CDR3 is CASSTTGNTEAFF. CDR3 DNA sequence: TGTGCCAGCAGTACGACAGGGAACACTGAAGCTTTCTTT.

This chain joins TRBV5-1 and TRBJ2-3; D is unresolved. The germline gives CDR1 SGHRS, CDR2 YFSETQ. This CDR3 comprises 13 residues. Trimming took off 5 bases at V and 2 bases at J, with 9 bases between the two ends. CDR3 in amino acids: CASREQFTDTQYF. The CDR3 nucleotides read TGCGCCAGCAGAGAACAATTCACAGATACGCAGTATTTT.

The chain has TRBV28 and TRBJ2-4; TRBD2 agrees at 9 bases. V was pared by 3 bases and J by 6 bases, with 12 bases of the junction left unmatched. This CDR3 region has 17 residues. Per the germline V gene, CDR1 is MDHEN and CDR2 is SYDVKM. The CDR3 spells CASSFITRGGAGNIQYF. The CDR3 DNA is TGTGCCAGCAGTTTTATTACCCGCGGGGGGGCGGGAAACATTCAGTACTTC.

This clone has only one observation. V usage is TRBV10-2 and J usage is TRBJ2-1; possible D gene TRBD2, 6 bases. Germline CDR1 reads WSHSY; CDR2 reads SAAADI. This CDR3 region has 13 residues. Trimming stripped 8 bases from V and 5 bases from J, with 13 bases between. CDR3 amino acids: CASGRTMDNEQFF. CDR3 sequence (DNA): TGCGCCAGCGGCCGGACTATGGACAATGAGCAGTTCTTC.

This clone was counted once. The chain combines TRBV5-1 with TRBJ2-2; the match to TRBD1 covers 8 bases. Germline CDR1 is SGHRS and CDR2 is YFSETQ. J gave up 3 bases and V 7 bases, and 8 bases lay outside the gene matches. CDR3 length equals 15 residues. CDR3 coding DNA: TGCGCCAGCCGAGACAGGGGCGGGGACACCGGGGAGCTGTTTTTT. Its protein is CASRDRGGDTGELFF.

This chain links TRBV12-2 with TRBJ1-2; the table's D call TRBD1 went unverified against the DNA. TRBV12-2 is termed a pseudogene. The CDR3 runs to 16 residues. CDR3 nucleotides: TGTGCAAGTCGCTGGCTACAGGGCCTCGTAGGCGGTGGCTACACCTTC. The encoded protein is CASRWLQGLVGGGYTF.

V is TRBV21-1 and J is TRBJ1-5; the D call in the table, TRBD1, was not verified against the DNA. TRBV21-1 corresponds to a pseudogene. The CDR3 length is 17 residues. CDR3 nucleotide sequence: TGTGCCAGCAGCAAGGTAGGAGGGGGCCAGAGCAATCAGCCCCAGCATTTT. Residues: CASSKVGGGQSNQPQHF.

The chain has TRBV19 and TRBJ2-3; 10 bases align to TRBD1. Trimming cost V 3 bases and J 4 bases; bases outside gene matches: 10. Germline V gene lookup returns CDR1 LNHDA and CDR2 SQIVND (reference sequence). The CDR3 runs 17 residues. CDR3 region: CASSISPGQGGPDTQYF. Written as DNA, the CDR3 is TGTGCCAGTAGTATCAGCCCAGGACAGGGGGGGCCAGATACGCAGTATTTT. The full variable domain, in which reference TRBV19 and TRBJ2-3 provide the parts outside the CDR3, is DGGITQSPKYLFRKEGQNVTLSCEQNLNHDAMYWYRQDPGQGLRLIYYSQIVNDFQKGDIAEGYSVSREKKESFPLTVTSAQKNPTAFYLCASSISPGQGGPDTQYFGPGTRLTVL.

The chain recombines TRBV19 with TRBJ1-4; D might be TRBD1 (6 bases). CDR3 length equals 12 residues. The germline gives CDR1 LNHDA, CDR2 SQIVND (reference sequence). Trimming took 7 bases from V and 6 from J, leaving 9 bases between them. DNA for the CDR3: TGTGCCAGTAAACGACAGGATGAAAAACTGTTTTTT. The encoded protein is CASKRQDEKLFF.

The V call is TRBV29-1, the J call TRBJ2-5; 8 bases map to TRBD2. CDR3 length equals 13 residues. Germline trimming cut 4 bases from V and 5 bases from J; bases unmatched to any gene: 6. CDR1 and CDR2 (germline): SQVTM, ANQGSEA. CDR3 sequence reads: CSVVAGLGETQYF. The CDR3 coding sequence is TGCAGCGTTGTAGCGGGGTTGGGGGAGACCCAGTACTTC. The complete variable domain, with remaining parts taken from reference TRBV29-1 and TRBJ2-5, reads SAVISQKPSRDICQRGTSLTIQCQVDSQVTMMFWYRQQPGQSLTLIATANQGSEATYESGFVIDKFPISRPNLTFSTLTVSNMSPEDSSIYLCSVVAGLGETQYFGPGTRLLVL.

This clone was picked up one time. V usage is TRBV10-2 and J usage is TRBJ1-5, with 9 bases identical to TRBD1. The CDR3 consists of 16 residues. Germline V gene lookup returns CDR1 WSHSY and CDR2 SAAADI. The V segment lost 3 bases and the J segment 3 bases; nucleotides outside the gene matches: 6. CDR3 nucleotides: TGCGCCAGCAGTGACTCCGGGACAGGGATCAATCAGCCCCAGCATTTT. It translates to CASSDSGTGINQPQHF.

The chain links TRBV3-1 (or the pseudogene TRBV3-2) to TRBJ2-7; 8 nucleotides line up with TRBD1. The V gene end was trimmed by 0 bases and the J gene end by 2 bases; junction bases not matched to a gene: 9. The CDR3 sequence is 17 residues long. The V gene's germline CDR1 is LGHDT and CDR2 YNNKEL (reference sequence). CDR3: CASSQDVNRDRTYEQYF. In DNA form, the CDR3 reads TGTGCCAGCAGCCAAGATGTGAACCGGGACAGGACCTACGAGCAGTACTTC.

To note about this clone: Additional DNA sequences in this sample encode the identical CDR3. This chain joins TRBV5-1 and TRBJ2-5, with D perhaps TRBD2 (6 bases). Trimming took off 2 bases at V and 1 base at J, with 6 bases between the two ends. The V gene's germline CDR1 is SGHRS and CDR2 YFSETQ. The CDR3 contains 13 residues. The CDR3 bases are TGCGCCAGCAGCTTCGGGGGCCAAGAGACCCAGTACTTC. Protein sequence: CASSFGGQETQYF.

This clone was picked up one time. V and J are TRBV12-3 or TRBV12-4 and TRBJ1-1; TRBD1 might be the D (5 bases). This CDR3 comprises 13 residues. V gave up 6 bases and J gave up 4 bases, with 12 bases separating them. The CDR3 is CASSLTGFTEAFF. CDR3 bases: TGTGCCAGCAGCCTTACAGGTTTCACTGAAGCTTTCTTT.

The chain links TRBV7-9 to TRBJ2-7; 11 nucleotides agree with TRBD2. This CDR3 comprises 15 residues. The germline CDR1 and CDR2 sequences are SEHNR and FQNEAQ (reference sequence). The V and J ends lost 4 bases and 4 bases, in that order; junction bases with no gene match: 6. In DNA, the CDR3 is TGTGCCAGCAGCTCGATAGCGGGGGGGTTTTACGAGCAGTACTTC. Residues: CASSSIAGGFYEQYF.

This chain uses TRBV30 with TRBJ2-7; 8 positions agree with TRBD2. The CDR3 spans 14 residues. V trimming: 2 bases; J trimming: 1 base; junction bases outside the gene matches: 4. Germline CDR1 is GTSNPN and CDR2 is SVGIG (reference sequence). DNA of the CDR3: TGTGCCTGGAGTTCCGGGGGGGGGTCCTACGAGCAGTACTTC. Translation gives CAWSSGGGSYEQYF.

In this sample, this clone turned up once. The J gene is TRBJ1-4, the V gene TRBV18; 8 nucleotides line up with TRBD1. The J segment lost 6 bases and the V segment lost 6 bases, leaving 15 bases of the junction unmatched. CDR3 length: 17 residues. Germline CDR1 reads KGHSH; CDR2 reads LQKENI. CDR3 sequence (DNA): TGTGCCAGCTCCGTAAATCAAATGGGGACAGGCGATGAAAAACTGTTTTTT. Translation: CASSVNQMGTGDEKLFF.